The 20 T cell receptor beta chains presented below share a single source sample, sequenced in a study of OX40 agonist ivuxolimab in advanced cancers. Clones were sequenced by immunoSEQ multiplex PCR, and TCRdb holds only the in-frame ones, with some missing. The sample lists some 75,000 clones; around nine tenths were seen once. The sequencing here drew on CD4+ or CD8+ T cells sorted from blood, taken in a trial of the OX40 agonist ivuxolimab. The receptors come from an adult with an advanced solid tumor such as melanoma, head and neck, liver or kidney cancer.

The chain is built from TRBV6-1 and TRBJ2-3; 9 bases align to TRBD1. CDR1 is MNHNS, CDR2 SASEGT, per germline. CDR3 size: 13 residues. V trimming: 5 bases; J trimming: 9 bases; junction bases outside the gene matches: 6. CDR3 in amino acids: CASSLQGAQTQYF. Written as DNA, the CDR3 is TGTGCCAGCAGTCTACAGGGGGCGCAGACGCAGTATTTT.

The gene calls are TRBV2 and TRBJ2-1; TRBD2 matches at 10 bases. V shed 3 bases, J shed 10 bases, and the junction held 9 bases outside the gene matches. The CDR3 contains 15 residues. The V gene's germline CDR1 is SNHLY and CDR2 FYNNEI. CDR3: CASSDTPSGRREQFF. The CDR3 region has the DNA TGTGCCAGCAGTGATACCCCTAGCGGGAGACGAGAGCAGTTCTTC.

CDR3 DNA sequence: TGTGCCAGTAGTGCGACTAGCGGGGGGGCAGTAGAGACCCAGTACTTC. Encoded protein: CASSATSGGAVETQYF. This rearrangement joins TRBV19 to TRBJ2-5; TRBD2 agrees at 14 bases. With V trimmed by 5 bases and J by 4 bases, 6 bases remained unmatched. The CDR3 sequence is 16 residues long. Germline V lookup: CDR1 LNHDA, CDR2 SQIVND (reference sequence).

CDR3 sequence (DNA): TGTGCCAGCAGAGGGGGCTTCTCTGCTGGCAATCAGCCCCAGCATTTT. Translating it yields CASRGGFSAGNQPQHF. The chain has TRBV7-7 and TRBJ1-5; 7 bases match TRBD1. Unmatched junction bases numbered 10, after V lost 6 bases and J lost 2 bases. Germline values: CDR1 SSHAT, CDR2 FNYEAQ (reference sequence). The CDR3 runs 16 residues.

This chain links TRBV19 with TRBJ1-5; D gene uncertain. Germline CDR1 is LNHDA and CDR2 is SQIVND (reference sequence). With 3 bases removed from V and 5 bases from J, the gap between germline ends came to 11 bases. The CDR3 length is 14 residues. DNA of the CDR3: TGTGCCAGTAGTATGGTGCGAGATGATCAGCCCCAGCATTTT. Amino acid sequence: CASSMVRDDQPQHF. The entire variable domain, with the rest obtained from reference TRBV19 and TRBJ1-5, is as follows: DGGITQSPKYLFRKEGQNVTLSCEQNLNHDAMYWYRQDPGQGLRLIYYSQIVNDFQKGDIAEGYSVSREKKESFPLTVTSAQKNPTAFYLCASSMVRDDQPQHFGDGTRLSIL.

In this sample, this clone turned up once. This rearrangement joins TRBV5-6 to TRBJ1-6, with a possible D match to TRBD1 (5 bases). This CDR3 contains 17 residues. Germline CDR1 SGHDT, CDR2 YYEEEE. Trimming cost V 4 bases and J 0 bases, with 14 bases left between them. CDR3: CASSTRGRSSYNSPLHF. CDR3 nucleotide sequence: TGTGCCAGCAGCACCCGGGGCCGTAGCTCCTATAATTCACCCCTCCACTTT.

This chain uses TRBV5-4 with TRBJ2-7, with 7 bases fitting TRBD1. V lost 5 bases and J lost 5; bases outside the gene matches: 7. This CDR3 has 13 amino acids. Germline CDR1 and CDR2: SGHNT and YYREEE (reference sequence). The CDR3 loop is CASRVTGFDEQYF. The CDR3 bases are TGTGCCAGCAGAGTGACAGGGTTCGACGAGCAGTACTTC.

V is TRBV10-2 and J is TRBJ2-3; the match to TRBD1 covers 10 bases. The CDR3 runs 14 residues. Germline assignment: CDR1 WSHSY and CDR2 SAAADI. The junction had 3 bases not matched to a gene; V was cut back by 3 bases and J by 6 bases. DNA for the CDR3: TGCGCCAGCAGTGAAGGGACAGGGGTGGATACGCAGTATTTT. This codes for CASSEGTGVDTQYF.

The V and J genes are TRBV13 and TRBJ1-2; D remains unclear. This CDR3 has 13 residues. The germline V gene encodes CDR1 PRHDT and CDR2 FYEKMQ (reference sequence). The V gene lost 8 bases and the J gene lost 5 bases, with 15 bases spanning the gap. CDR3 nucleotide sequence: TGTGCCAGCGGAATGAGGAGTCCTTATGGCTACACCTTC. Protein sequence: CASGMRSPYGYTF.

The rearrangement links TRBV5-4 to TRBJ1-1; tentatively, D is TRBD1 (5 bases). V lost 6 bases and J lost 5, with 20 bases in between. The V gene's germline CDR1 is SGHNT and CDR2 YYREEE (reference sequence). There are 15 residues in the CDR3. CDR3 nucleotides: TGTGCCAGCACCGGGGATAAGGGGAGGTGGACTGAAGCTTTCTTT. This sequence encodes CASTGDKGRWTEAFF.

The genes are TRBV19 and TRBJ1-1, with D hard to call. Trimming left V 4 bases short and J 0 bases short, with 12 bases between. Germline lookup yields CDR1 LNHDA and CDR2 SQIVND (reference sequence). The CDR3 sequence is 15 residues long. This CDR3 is CASSTRGGLNTEAFF. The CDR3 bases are TGTGCCAGTAGTACTAGAGGAGGCTTGAACACTGAAGCTTTCTTT.

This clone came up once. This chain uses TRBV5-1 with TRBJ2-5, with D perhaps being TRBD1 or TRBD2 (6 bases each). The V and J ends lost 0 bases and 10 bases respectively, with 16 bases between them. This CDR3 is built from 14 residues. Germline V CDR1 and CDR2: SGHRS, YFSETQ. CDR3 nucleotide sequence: TGCGCCAGCAGCTTGGGATCCGGGGGCCGTATCCAGTACTTC. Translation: CASSLGSGGRIQYF.

The CDR3 reads CASSNLPGPNQPQHF. CDR3 nucleotides: TGTGCCAGCAGCAATTTGCCGGGGCCTAATCAGCCCCAGCATTTT. The chain links TRBV5-5 to TRBJ1-5; perhaps TRBD1 as D (5 bases). Germline-derived CDR1 and CDR2 are SGHKS and YYEKEE (reference sequence). The germline V and J ends were trimmed by 4 bases and 4 bases, with 15 bases remaining between them. This CDR3 has 15 amino acids.

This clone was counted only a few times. The CDR3 DNA reads TGTGCCACCAGCAGAGATAGGGCGCGCTATGAGCAGTTCTTC. This codes for CATSRDRARYEQFF. The rearrangement joins TRBV15 to TRBJ2-1, with D hard to call. This CDR3 has 14 amino acids. V gave up 0 bases and J gave up 8 bases, with 11 bases separating them. From germline, CDR1 is LNHNV and CDR2 YYDKDF (reference sequence). The whole variable domain, remainder taken from reference TRBV15 and TRBJ2-1, is DAMVIQNPRYQVTQFGKPVTLSCSQTLNHNVMYWYQQKSSQAPKLLFHYYDKDFNNEADTPDNFQSRRPNTSFCFLDIRSPGLGDTAMYLCATSRDRARYEQFFGPGTRLTVL.

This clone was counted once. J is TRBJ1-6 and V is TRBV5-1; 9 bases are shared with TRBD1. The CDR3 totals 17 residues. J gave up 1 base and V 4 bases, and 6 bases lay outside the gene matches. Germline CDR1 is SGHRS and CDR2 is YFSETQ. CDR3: CASSEWDRASYNSPLHF. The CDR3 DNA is TGCGCCAGCAGCGAGTGGGACAGGGCTTCCTATAATTCACCCCTCCACTTT.

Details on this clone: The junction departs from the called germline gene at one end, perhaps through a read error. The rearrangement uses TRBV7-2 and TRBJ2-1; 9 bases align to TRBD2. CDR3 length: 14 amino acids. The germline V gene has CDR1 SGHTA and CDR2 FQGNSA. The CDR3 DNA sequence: TGTGCCAGCAGCCCTAGCGGGATTTACACTGAGCAGTTCTTC. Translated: CASSPSGIYTEQFF.

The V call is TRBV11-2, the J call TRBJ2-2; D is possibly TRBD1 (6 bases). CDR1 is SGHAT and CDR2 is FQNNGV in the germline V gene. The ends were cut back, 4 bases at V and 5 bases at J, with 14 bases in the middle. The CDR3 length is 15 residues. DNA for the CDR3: TGTGCCAGCAGCTACGCCGGGACACAAACCGGGGAGCTGTTTTTT. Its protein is CASSYAGTQTGELFF.

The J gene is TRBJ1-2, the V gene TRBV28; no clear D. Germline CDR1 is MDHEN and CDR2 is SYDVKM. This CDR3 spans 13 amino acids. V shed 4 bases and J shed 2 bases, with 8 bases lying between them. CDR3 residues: CASSYPVNYGYTF. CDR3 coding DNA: TGTGCCAGCAGTTACCCAGTCAACTATGGCTACACCTTC.

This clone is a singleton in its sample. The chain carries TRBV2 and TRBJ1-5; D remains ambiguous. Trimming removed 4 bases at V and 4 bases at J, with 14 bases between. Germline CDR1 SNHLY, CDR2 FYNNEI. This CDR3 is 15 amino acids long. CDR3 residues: CASSGRQARNQPQHF. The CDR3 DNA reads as TGTGCCAGCAGTGGTCGGCAGGCCAGAAATCAGCCCCAGCATTTT.

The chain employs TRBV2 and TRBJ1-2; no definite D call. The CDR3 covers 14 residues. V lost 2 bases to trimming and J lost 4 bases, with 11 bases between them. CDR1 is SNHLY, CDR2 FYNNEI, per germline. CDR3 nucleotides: TGTGCCAGCAGTGAATCTGTCGCTTCCTATGGCTACACCTTC. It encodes CASSESVASYGYTF. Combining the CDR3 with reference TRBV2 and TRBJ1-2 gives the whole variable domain EPEVTQTPSHQVTQMGQEVILRCVPISNHLYFYWYRQILGQKVEFLVSFYNNEISEKSEIFDDQFSVERPDGSNFTLKIRSTKLEDSAMYFCASSESVASYGYTFGSGTRLTVV.